This TCR beta chain was profiled in a study of blood T cell repertoires in COVID-19. Across the whole study: COVID-19 samples, acute and convalescent, were from the United States, Italy and Spain. Sources were T cells, B-cell-depleted T cells, or PBMCs; the material itself was cDNA or gDNA.

Germline assignment: CDR1 SGHRS and CDR2 YFSETQ. This CDR3 has 12 amino acids. V lost 0 bases and J 6 bases, leaving 6 bases between the germline ends. Assay: immunoSEQ multiplex PCR; the TCRdb copy retains only in-frame clones and omits some. The table includes tens of thousands of clones, approximately 83% detected once. The chain couples TRBV5-1 to TRBJ1-2; D gene ambiguous. The sequenced sample was peripheral blood. The TCR was taken from a woman in her sixties or seventies with acute or convalescent COVID-19. CDR3 in DNA: TGCGCCAGCAGCTTGGCACAGAATGGCTACACCTTC. The encoded protein is CASSLAQNGYTF.